The 21 T cell receptor beta chains below were found in one sample sequenced in a study of T cell responses to AZD1222 COVID-19 vaccine. Libraries were prepared by immunoSEQ multiplex PCR; TCRdb keeps only in-frame clonotypes and omits some of them. The data contain fewer than 110,000 clones, 90% to 95% of them seen just once; the ten biggest clones take up about 48%. The specimen was peripheral blood, collected on day 0 of AZD1222 vaccination. The source is an adult in good health.

The chain has TRBV5-6 and TRBJ1-1; no clear D gene. CDR1 SGHDT and CDR2 YYEEEE come from the germline V gene. V shed 0 bases and J shed 4 bases, with 16 bases lying between them. CDR3 length: 16 amino acids. The CDR3 DNA follows: TGTGCCAGCAGCTTGGGTGGATCCCTCGCCTTCACTGAAGCTTTCTTT. It specifies CASSLGGSLAFTEAFF.

The chain employs TRBV3-1 (or the pseudogene TRBV3-2) and TRBJ2-1; 10 nucleotides match TRBD2. The ends lost 1 base at V and 0 bases at J; junction bases unmatched: 9. The CDR3 length is 19 residues. Germline loops: CDR1 LGHDT, CDR2 YNNKEL (reference sequence). The CDR3 protein is CASSQGALAGVSSYNEQFF. The CDR3 region has the DNA TGTGCCAGCAGCCAAGGTGCGCTAGCGGGAGTCAGCTCCTACAATGAGCAGTTCTTC.

This clone was observed a single time. This chain joins TRBV19 and TRBJ1-3; D is perhaps TRBD1 (6 bases). The V gene lost 0 bases and the J gene lost 4 bases, with 10 bases spanning the gap. The germline V gene has CDR1 LNHDA and CDR2 SQIVND (reference sequence). CDR3 length equals 15 residues. The CDR3 DNA reads TGTGCCAGTAGTATAGACAGGGGAATCGGAAACACCATATATTTT. Protein product: CASSIDRGIGNTIYF.

The chain carries TRBV28 and TRBJ2-1, with D possibly called TRBD1 or TRBD2 (5 bases each). The CDR3 sequence is 15 residues long. The V gene's germline CDR1 is MDHEN and CDR2 SYDVKM. V was clipped by 2 bases and J by 0 bases, with 8 bases between them. The CDR3 DNA reads as TGTGCCAGCAGTTTAACCGGGACCTCCTACAATGAGCAGTTCTTC. Its translation: CASSLTGTSYNEQFF.

V usage is TRBV19 and J usage is TRBJ1-1; D possibly corresponds to TRBD1 (5 bases). The CDR3 consists of 14 residues. Germline CDR1 and CDR2: LNHDA and SQIVND (reference sequence). V was shortened by 7 bases and J by 4 bases, with 16 bases between the two germline ends. CDR3 loop: CASNGIRGLTEAFF. In nucleotides, the CDR3 is TGTGCCAGTAACGGTATTAGGGGCCTCACTGAAGCTTTCTTT. Looking up the rest from reference TRBV19 and TRBJ1-1 gives the full variable domain: DGGITQSPKYLFRKEGQNVTLSCEQNLNHDAMYWYRQDPGQGLRLIYYSQIVNDFQKGDIAEGYSVSREKKESFPLTVTSAQKNPTAFYLCASNGIRGLTEAFFGQGTRLTVV.

The genes are TRBV19 and TRBJ1-6; 7 bases are shared with TRBD1. Germline V lookup: CDR1 LNHDA, CDR2 SQIVND (reference sequence). This CDR3 has 14 amino acids. V lost 5 bases to trimming and J lost 7 bases; unmatched junction nucleotides: 5. The CDR3, as DNA: TGTGCCAGTAGTTCGACAGGGTGGAATTCACCCCTCCACTTT. This encodes CASSSTGWNSPLHF.

This sequence joins TRBV7-9 and TRBJ2-7, with D possibly being TRBD1 or TRBD2 (6 bases each). This CDR3 is 14 amino acids long. Trimming left V 1 base short and J 2 bases short, with 9 bases between. Germline assignment: CDR1 SEHNR and CDR2 FQNEAQ (reference sequence). CDR3 residues: CASSLDGGPYEQYF. DNA of the CDR3: TGTGCCAGCAGCTTAGACGGGGGCCCCTACGAGCAGTACTTC. Combining the CDR3 with reference TRBV7-9 and TRBJ2-7 gives the whole variable domain DTGVSQNPRHKITKRGQNVTFRCDPISEHNRLYWYRQTLGQGPEFLTYFQNEAQLEKSRLLSDRFSAERPKGSFSTLEIQRTEQGDSAMYLCASSLDGGPYEQYFGPGTRLTVT.

The chain uses TRBV28 and TRBJ1-5; possibly TRBD1 for D (5 bases). Trimming shortened V by 2 bases and J by 4 bases, and 9 bases separated the two germline ends. This CDR3 has 14 residues. The germline V gene encodes CDR1 MDHEN and CDR2 SYDVKM. As DNA, the CDR3 is TGTGCCAGCAGTTTACCCGGGGGGAATCAGCCCCAGCATTTT. Translation gives CASSLPGGNQPQHF.

The chain recombines TRBV29-1 with TRBJ1-2, with 7 bases fitting TRBD1. V lost 4 bases to trimming and J lost 8 bases; unmatched junction nucleotides: 4. There are 11 residues in the CDR3. Germline assignment: CDR1 SQVTM and CDR2 ANQGSEA. The DNA of the CDR3 is TGCAGCGTTGGCCAGGGGGACGGCTACACCTTC. It codes for CSVGQGDGYTF.

The chain uses TRBV30 and TRBJ2-5; a possible D gene is TRBD2 (5 bases). The CDR3 runs 15 residues. Looked up from germline, CDR1 is GTSNPN and CDR2 is SVGIG (reference sequence). V lost 3 bases to trimming and J lost 2 bases, with 16 bases between them. This CDR3 reads CAWSGVEHLQETQYF. CDR3 bases: TGTGCCTGGAGCGGGGTGGAGCACCTGCAAGAGACCCAGTACTTC.

The rearrangement joins TRBV6-5 to TRBJ2-3; TRBD2 matches at 9 bases. V lost 2 bases to trimming and J lost 4 bases; unmatched junction nucleotides: 1. The CDR3 covers 14 residues. CDR1 MNHEY and CDR2 SVGAGI come from the germline V gene. This CDR3 reads CASSYAGGADTQYF. The CDR3 DNA sequence: TGTGCCAGCAGTTACGCGGGAGGGGCAGATACGCAGTATTTT.

The J gene is TRBJ1-4, the V gene TRBV3-1 (or the pseudogene TRBV3-2); D unclear. This CDR3 has 11 amino acids. Trimming pared 1 base from V and 12 bases from J, leaving 6 bases between. Germline V gene lookup returns CDR1 LGHDT and CDR2 YNNKEL (reference sequence). CDR3 sequence reads: CASSQVQELFF. In nucleotides, the CDR3 is TGTGCCAGCAGCCAAGTCCAGGAACTGTTTTTT.

CDR3 region: CASSLSPGGQPQHF. For the CDR3, the DNA is TGTGCCAGCAGCTTATCTCCGGGGGGGCAGCCCCAGCATTTT. The chain combines TRBV11-2 with TRBJ1-5; a possible D gene is TRBD1 (5 bases). The V end was cut by 2 bases, the J end by 7 bases, with 12 bases between. The CDR3 covers 14 residues. CDR1 SGHAT and CDR2 FQNNGV come from the germline V gene.

The chain links TRBV14 to TRBJ2-7, with unresolved D. The CDR3 covers 13 residues. V was clipped by 4 bases and J by 7 bases, with 14 bases between them. Germline CDR1 reads SGHDN; CDR2 reads FVKESK. The CDR3: CASSLVPTFEQYF. The CDR3 nucleotides read TGTGCCAGCAGCCTCGTACCCACGTTTGAGCAGTACTTC.

This chain connects TRBV5-6 to TRBJ2-1; D not certain. The CDR3 has 12 amino acids. Germline lookup yields CDR1 SGHDT and CDR2 YYEEEE. V was pared by 2 bases and J by 10 bases, with 10 bases between. The CDR3 coding sequence is TGTGCCAGCAGCTTTAAATTGCGGGAGCAGTTCTTC. This encodes CASSFKLREQFF.

This clone appeared once. The V and J genes are TRBV19 and TRBJ2-7; 8 bases line up with TRBD1. Germline CDR1 is LNHDA and CDR2 is SQIVND (reference sequence). The CDR3 covers 13 residues. V shed 3 bases, J shed 6 bases, and the junction held 4 bases outside the gene matches. CDR3 bases: TGTGCCAGTAGTATCGGACAGGGAGGCGAGCAGTACTTC. This translates into CASSIGQGGEQYF. Full variable domain (rest looked up from reference TRBV19 and TRBJ2-7): DGGITQSPKYLFRKEGQNVTLSCEQNLNHDAMYWYRQDPGQGLRLIYYSQIVNDFQKGDIAEGYSVSREKKESFPLTVTSAQKNPTAFYLCASSIGQGGEQYFGPGTRLTVT.

The rearrangement links TRBV27 to TRBJ2-7; D is unclear. V lost 5 bases and J lost 0, with 11 bases in between. The germline V gene encodes CDR1 MNHEY and CDR2 SMNVEV (reference sequence). CDR3 size: 14 residues. The DNA for the CDR3 is TGTGCCAGCAGTCCACATTCTGGCTCCTACGAGCAGTACTTC. This sequence encodes CASSPHSGSYEQYF.

The V gene is TRBV10-2, the J gene TRBJ2-1, with D hard to call. The germline V gene encodes CDR1 WSHSY and CDR2 SAAADI. Trimming pared 0 bases from V and 8 bases from J, leaving 5 bases between. The CDR3 covers 12 residues. The CDR3 sequence: CASSESRDEQFF. The CDR3 DNA sequence: TGCGCCAGCAGTGAGTCTAGGGATGAGCAGTTCTTC.

This chain links TRBV10-3 with TRBJ2-7; D gene uncertain. The germline CDR1 and CDR2 sequences are ENHRY and SYGVKD. V was shortened by 7 bases and J by 6 bases, with 19 bases between the two germline ends. The CDR3 length is 14 residues. CDR3 in DNA: TGTGCCATCAAGCACCCGGATTCGCCCGGCGAGCAGTACTTC. This gives the protein CAIKHPDSPGEQYF.

This clone has just one count. The rearrangement links TRBV28 to TRBJ1-2; 9 nucleotides agree with TRBD1. CDR1 MDHEN and CDR2 SYDVKM come from the germline V gene. CDR3 length: 13 residues. Trimming took 10 bases from V and 5 from J; bases not matched to a gene: 8. In DNA, the CDR3 is TGTGCCACCTCCGGGGACAGGGCTTATGGCTACACCTTC. Its translation is CATSGDRAYGYTF.

Comment on this clone: Compared with germline, one end of the junction differs, possibly owing to a read error. V gene TRBV7-9 combines with J gene TRBJ1-3; 11 bases are a match to TRBD1. Germline-derived CDR1 and CDR2 are SEHNR and FQNEAQ (reference sequence). The CDR3 consists of 16 residues. The CDR3 sequence is CASSFGQGASVNTIYF. CDR3 DNA: TGTGCCAGCAGCTTCGGACAGGGGGCGTCTGTAAACACCATATATTTT.